This T cell receptor beta chain came from a study of CD8 T cells in ankylosing spondylitis. The germline CDR1 and CDR2 sequences are SGHRS and YFSETQ. V gave up 1 base and J gave up 3 bases, with 11 bases separating them. The CDR3 extends over 14 amino acids. Quantitative molecular-barcoded 5'-RACE generated the TCR beta libraries. TCRdb reprocessed the 5' RACE reads with MiXCR, giving one entry per CDR3 protein. This table has some 250,000 distinct CDR3 sequences, about 11% appearing once. Overall study results and limits: The study looked at matched synovial fluid samples from ankylosing spondylitis patients. Disease-linked clones were reported to be significantly enriched there. Peripheral blood samples showed relatively rare disease-linked clones, and these clones were CD8+. A motif in TCR beta, a set of fewer than ten highly homologous variants, appeared characteristic of ankylosing spondylitis blood.

This clonotype was seen many times. Its antigen is as yet unknown. Sequences were obtained from blood, either unsorted or a sorted T cell fraction (not recorded which). This clonotype was obtained from a male donor with ankylosing spondylitis or in good health (not recorded which). V is TRBV5-1 and J is TRBJ2-7, with no clear D. Here the CDR3 DNA reads TGCGCCAGCAGCTTGCAAGGGCCTGACTACGAGCAGTACTTC. Translation: CASSLQGPDYEQYF.